Shown below are 10 T cell receptor beta chains from a single sample sequenced in a study of blood T cell repertoires in COVID-19. Repertoires were generated with immunoSEQ multiplex PCR, while TCRdb's copy carries only in-frame clones and drops some. The repertoire consists of 120,000 to 150,000 clones, with roughly 89% occurring once and the leading ten covering almost 6%. Sequencing was performed on PBMCs or T cells enriched from blood (not recorded which). All receptors come from a woman aged 45-60 years who had been exposed to COVID-19.

The rearrangement links TRBV9 to TRBJ1-3; D not certain. The germline V gene has CDR1 SGDLS and CDR2 YYNGEE. The V end lost 1 base, the J end lost 3 bases, and 5 bases lay between the germline ends. The CDR3 totals 13 residues. The CDR3 nucleotides are TGTGCCAGCAGCGTATACTTTGGAAACACCATATATTTT. It specifies CASSVYFGNTIYF.

V and J are TRBV6-4 and TRBJ2-1, with 9 bases fitting TRBD2. The CDR3 is 14 amino acids. V lost 3 bases to trimming and J lost 8 bases; unmatched junction nucleotides: 5. Germline V gives CDR1 MRHNA, CDR2 SNTAGT. CDR3 in amino acids: CASSEAGGRDEQFF. The CDR3 region has the DNA TGTGCCAGCAGTGAAGCGGGGGGCCGCGATGAGCAGTTCTTC.

V is TRBV7-9 and J is TRBJ2-2; 7 nucleotides line up with TRBD2. V lost 4 bases, J lost 0 bases, and 8 bases stayed unmatched. CDR1 is SEHNR, CDR2 FQNEAQ, per germline (reference sequence). The CDR3 runs to 17 residues. The CDR3 DNA sequence: TGTGCCAGCAGCTCCCCCCTAGCGGACGCGAACACCGGGGAGCTGTTTTTT. It translates to CASSSPLADANTGELFF.

The chain joins TRBV10-2 to TRBJ2-7; TRBD2 agrees at 8 bases. Unmatched junction bases numbered 12, after V lost 3 bases and J lost 2 bases. Looked up from germline, CDR1 is WSHSY and CDR2 is SAAADI. The CDR3 runs 17 residues. The CDR3: CASSDPGGQGRPYEQYF. As DNA, the CDR3 is TGCGCCAGCAGTGACCCGGGGGGGCAGGGGCGACCCTACGAGCAGTACTTC.

The chain uses TRBV10-2 and TRBJ1-6; a possible D gene is TRBD1 (6 bases). The germline gives CDR1 WSHSY, CDR2 SAAADI. CDR3 size: 15 residues. The ends were cut back, 1 base at V and 8 bases at J, with 12 bases in the middle. CDR3 region: CASSEWGGRDSPLHF. DNA for the CDR3: TGCGCCAGCAGTGAGTGGGGGGGCAGGGATTCACCCCTCCACTTT.

J is TRBJ1-4 and V is TRBV29-1; D not resolved. V was trimmed by 4 bases and J by 1 base, leaving 7 bases between them. The CDR3 sequence is 13 residues long. Germline V CDR1 and CDR2: SQVTM, ANQGSEA. CDR3 DNA: TGCAGCGTTGTTTCGGGAACTAATGAAAAACTGTTTTTT. This sequence encodes CSVVSGTNEKLFF.

This sequence joins TRBV7-8 and TRBJ2-1; 8 bases match TRBD2. Trimming took 5 bases from V and 9 from J; bases not matched to a gene: 6. The CDR3 consists of 13 residues. Per the germline V gene, CDR1 is SGHVS and CDR2 is FQNEAQ. CDR3 in DNA: TGTGCCAGCAGCCCAGGGACTAGGGGTGAGCAGTTCTTC. It specifies CASSPGTRGEQFF.

This clone was recorded once. J is TRBJ2-2 and V is TRBV6-5; D uncertain. CDR3 length: 13 amino acids. Trimming took 10 bases from V and 7 from J, leaving 16 bases between them. Germline CDR1 reads MNHEY; CDR2 reads SVGAGI. The CDR3 nucleotides are TGTGCCACACGACAAGAAGTTAGCGGGGAGCTGTTTTTT. Its translation: CATRQEVSGELFF.

Only a few counts were recorded for this clone. CDR3 in DNA: TGTGCCAGTAGTGCGGGGGCAGGGAAGGGAAACACTGAAGCTTTCTTT. Protein sequence: CASSAGAGKGNTEAFF. This chain links TRBV19 with TRBJ1-1; a weak D match, TRBD1 (6 bases). This CDR3 is 16 amino acids long. V shed 5 bases and J shed 2 bases, with 18 bases lying between them. Germline V gene data show CDR1 as LNHDA and CDR2 as SQIVND (reference sequence).

The V call is TRBV12-3 or TRBV12-4, the J call TRBJ1-4; weak D call: TRBD1 (6 bases). The CDR3 loop spans 13 amino acids. V lost 6 bases, J lost 5 bases, and 10 bases lay in between. The CDR3 nucleotides are TGTGCCAGCAGCTCAACAGGGAATGAAAAACTGTTTTTT. This translates into CASSSTGNEKLFF.